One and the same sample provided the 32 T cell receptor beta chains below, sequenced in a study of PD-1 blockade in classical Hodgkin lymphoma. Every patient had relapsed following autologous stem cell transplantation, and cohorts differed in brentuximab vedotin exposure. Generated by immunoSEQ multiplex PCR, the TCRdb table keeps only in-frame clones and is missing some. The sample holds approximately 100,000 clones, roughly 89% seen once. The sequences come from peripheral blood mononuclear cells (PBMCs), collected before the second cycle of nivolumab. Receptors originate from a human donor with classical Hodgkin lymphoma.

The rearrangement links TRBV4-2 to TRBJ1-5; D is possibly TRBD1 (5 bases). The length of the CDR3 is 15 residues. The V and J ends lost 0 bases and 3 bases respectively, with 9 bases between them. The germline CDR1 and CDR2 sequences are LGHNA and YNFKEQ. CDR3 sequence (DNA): TGTGCCAGCAGCCAAGATGAGGGGTACAATCAGCCCCAGCATTTT. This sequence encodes CASSQDEGYNQPQHF.

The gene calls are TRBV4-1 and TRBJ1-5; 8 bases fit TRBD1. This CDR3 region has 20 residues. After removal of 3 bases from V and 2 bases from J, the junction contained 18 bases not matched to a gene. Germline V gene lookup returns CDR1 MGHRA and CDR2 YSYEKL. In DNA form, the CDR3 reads TGCGCCAGCAGCCAGAGCTTTGGACAGGGCTATCGGGGGCGCAATCAGCCCCAGCATTTT. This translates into CASSQSFGQGYRGRNQPQHF.

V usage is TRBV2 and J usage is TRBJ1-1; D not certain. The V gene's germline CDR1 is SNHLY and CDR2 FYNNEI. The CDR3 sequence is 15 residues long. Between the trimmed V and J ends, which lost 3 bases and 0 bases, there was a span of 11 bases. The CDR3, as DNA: TGTGCCAGCAGTGAGGTGATAGGGTTGAACACTGAAGCTTTCTTT. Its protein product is CASSEVIGLNTEAFF.

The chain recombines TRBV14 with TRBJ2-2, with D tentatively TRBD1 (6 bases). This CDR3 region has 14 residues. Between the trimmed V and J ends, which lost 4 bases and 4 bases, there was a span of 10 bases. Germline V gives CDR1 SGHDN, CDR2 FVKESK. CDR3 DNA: TGTGCCAGCAGCCGCACCAGGGGCACCGGGGAGCTGTTTTTT. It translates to CASSRTRGTGELFF. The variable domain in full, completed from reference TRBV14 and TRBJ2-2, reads EAGVTQFPSHSVIEKGQTVTLRCDPISGHDNLYWYRRVMGKEIKFLLHFVKESKQDESGMPNNRFLAERTGGTYSTLKVQPAELEDSGVYFCASSRTRGTGELFFGEGSRLTVL.

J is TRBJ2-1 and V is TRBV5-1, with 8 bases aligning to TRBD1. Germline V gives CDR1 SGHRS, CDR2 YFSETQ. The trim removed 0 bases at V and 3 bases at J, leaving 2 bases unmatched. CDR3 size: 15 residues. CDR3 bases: TGCGCCAGCAGCTTGGAGGACAGGGTCTACAATGAGCAGTTCTTC. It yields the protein CASSLEDRVYNEQFF.

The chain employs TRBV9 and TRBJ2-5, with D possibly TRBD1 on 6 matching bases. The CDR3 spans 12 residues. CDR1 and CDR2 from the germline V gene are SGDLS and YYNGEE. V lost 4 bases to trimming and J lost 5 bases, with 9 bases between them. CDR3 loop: CASSPQGETQYF. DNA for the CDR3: TGTGCCAGCAGCCCTCAGGGGGAGACCCAGTACTTC.

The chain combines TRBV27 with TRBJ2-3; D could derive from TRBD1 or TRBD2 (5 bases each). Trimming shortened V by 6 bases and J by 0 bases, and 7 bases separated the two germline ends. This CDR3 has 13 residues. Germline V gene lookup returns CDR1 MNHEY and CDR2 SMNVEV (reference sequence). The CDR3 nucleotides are TGTGCCAGCAGCTGGGACAGCACAGATACGCAGTATTTT. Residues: CASSWDSTDTQYF.

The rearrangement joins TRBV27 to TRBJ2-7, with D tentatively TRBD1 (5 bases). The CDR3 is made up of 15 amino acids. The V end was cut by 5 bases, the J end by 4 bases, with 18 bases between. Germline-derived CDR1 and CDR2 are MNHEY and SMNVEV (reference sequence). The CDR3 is CASSPYQGYGYEQYF. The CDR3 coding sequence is TGTGCCAGCAGTCCCTACCAGGGTTATGGTTACGAGCAGTACTTC.

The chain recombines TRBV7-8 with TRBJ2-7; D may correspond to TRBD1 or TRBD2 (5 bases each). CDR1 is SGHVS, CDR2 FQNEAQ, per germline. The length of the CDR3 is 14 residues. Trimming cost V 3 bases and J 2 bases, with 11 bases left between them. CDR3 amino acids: CASSFGGRTYEQYF. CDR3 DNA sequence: TGTGCCAGCAGCTTTGGGGGACGAACCTACGAGCAGTACTTC. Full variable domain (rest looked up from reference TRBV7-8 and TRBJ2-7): GAGVSQSPRYKVAKRGQDVALRCDPISGHVSLFWYQQALGQGPEFLTYFQNEAQLDKSGLPSDRFFAERPEGSVSTLKIQRTQQEDSAVYLCASSFGGRTYEQYFGPGTRLTVT.

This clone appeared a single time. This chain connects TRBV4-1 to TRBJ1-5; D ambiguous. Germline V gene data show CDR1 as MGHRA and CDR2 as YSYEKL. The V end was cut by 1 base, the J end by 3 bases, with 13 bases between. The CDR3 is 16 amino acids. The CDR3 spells CASSQGYGENNQPQHF. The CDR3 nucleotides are TGCGCCAGCAGCCAAGGGTACGGGGAGAACAATCAGCCCCAGCATTTT.

The CDR3 sequence is CASSHTGRSTEAFF. CDR3 nucleotide sequence: TGTGCCAGCAGCCATACAGGGAGGAGCACTGAAGCTTTCTTT. This chain connects TRBV14 to TRBJ1-1, with D possibly matching TRBD1 (6 bases). Germline V lookup: CDR1 SGHDN, CDR2 FVKESK. The CDR3 covers 14 residues. Trimming left V 3 bases short and J 4 bases short, with 12 bases between. Full variable domain (outside the CDR3, taken from reference TRBV14 and TRBJ1-1): EAGVTQFPSHSVIEKGQTVTLRCDPISGHDNLYWYRRVMGKEIKFLLHFVKESKQDESGMPNNRFLAERTGGTYSTLKVQPAELEDSGVYFCASSHTGRSTEAFFGQGTRLTVV.

CDR3 nucleotides: TGCGCCAGCAGTGACAGGGCTAGCAATCAGCCCCAGCATTTT. Translated, it gives CASSDRASNQPQHF. The J gene is TRBJ1-5, the V gene TRBV10-1, with a possible D match to TRBD1 (5 bases). Germline V CDR1 and CDR2: WNHNN, SYGVQD (reference sequence). Deletions cut 3 bases from V and 0 bases from J, with 6 bases between. The CDR3 contains 14 residues.

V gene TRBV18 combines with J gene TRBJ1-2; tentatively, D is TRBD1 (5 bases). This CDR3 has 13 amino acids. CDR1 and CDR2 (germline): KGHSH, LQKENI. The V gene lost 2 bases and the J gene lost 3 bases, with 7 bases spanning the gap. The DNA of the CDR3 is TGTGCCAGCTCACCATCGGGGGACTATGGCTACACCTTC. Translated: CASSPSGDYGYTF.

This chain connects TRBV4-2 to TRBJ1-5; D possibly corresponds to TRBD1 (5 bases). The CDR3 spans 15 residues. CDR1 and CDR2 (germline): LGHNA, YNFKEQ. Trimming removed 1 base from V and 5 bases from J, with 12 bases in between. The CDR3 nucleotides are TGTGCCAGCAGCCAAGCAATGCAGGGCGATCAGCCCCAGCATTTT. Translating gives CASSQAMQGDQPQHF.

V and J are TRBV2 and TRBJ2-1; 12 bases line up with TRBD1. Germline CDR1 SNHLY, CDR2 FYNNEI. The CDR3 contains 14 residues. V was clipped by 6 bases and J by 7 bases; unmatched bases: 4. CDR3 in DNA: TGTGCCAGCAGCCGGGACAGGGGGCTAAATGAGCAGTTCTTC. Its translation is CASSRDRGLNEQFF.

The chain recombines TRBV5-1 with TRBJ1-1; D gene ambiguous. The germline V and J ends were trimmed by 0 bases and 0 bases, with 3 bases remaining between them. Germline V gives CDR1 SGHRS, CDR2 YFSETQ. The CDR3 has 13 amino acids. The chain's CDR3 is CASSLGMNTEAFF. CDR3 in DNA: TGCGCCAGCAGCTTGGGGATGAACACTGAAGCTTTCTTT.

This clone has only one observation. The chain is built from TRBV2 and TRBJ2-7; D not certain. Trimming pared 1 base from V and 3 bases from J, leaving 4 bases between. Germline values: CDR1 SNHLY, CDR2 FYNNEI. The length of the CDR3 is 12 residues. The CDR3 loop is CASSEGRYEQYF. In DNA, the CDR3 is TGTGCCAGCAGTGAAGGCCGCTACGAGCAGTACTTC. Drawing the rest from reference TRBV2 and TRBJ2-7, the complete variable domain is EPEVTQTPSHQVTQMGQEVILRCVPISNHLYFYWYRQILGQKVEFLVSFYNNEISEKSEIFDDQFSVERPDGSNFTLKIRSTKLEDSAMYFCASSEGRYEQYFGPGTRLTVT.

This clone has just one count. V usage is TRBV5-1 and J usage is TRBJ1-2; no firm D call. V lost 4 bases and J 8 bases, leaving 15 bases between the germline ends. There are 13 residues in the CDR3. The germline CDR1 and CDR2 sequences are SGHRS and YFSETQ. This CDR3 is CASSPSGSSGYTF. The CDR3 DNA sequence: TGCGCCAGCAGCCCGAGCGGCAGTTCCGGCTACACCTTC.

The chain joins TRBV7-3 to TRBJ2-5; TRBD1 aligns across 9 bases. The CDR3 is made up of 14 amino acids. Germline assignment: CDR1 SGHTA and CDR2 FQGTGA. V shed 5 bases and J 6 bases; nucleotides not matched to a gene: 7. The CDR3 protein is CASSPGTGPQTQYF. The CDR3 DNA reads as TGTGCCAGCAGCCCCGGGACAGGGCCACAGACCCAGTACTTC.

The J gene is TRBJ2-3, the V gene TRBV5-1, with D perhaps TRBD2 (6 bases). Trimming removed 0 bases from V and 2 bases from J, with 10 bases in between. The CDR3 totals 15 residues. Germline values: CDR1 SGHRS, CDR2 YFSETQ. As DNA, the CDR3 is TGCGCCAGCAGCTTGGTTCTAGCGTCCACAGATACGCAGTATTTT. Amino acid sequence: CASSLVLASTDTQYF. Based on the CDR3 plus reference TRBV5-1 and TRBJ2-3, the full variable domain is KAGVTQTPRYLIKTRGQQVTLSCSPISGHRSVSWYQQTPGQGLQFLFEYFSETQRNKGNFPGRFSGRQFSNSRSEMNVSTLELGDSALYLCASSLVLASTDTQYFGPGTRLTVL.

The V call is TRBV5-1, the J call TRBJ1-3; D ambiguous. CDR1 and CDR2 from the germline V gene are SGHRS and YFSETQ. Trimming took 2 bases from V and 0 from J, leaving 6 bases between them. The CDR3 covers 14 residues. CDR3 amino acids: CASSFAGSGNTIYF. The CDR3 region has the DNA TGCGCCAGCAGCTTTGCAGGCTCTGGAAACACCATATATTTT. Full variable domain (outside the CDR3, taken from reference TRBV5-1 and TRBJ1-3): KAGVTQTPRYLIKTRGQQVTLSCSPISGHRSVSWYQQTPGQGLQFLFEYFSETQRNKGNFPGRFSGRQFSNSRSEMNVSTLELGDSALYLCASSFAGSGNTIYFGEGSWLTVV.

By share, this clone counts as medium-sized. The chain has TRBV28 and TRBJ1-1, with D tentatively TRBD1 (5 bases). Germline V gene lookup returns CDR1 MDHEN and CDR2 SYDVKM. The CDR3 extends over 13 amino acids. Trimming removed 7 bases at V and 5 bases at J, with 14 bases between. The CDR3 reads CASIPGRWTEAFF. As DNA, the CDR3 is TGTGCCAGCATCCCGGGACGATGGACTGAAGCTTTCTTT. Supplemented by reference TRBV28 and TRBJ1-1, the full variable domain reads DVKVTQSSRYLVKRTGEKVFLECVQDMDHENMFWYRQDPGLGLRLIYFSYDVKMKEKGDIPEGYSVSREKKERFSLILESASTNQTSMYLCASIPGRWTEAFFGQGTRLTVV.

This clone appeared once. CDR3 sequence: CASSLVTGLSSYEQYF. CDR3 in DNA: TGTGCCAGCAGCTTAGTTACAGGGTTAAGCTCCTACGAGCAGTACTTC. This chain uses TRBV7-6 with TRBJ2-7; tentatively, D is TRBD1 (6 bases). Trimming stripped 1 base from V and 0 bases from J, with 13 bases between. CDR1 and CDR2 from the germline V gene are SGHVS and FNYEAQ. The CDR3 loop spans 16 amino acids.

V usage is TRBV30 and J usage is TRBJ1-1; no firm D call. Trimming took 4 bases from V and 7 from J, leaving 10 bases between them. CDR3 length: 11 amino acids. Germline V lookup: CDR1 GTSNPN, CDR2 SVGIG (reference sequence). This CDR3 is CAWKAVIEAFF. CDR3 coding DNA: TGTGCCTGGAAGGCTGTCATTGAAGCTTTCTTT.

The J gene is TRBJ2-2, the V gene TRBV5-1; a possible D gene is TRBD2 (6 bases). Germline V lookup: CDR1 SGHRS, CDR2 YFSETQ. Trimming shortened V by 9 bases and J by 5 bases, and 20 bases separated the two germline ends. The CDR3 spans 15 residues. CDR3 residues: CATTYGGIGTGELFF. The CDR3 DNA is TGCGCCACAACGTACGGGGGAATCGGGACCGGGGAGCTGTTTTTT.

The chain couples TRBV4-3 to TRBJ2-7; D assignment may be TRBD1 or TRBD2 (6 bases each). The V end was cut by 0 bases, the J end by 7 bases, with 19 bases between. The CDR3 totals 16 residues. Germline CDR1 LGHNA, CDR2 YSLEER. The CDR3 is CASSQDYWGAAEEQYF. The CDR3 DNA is TGCGCCAGCAGCCAAGATTATTGGGGGGCCGCCGAGGAGCAGTACTTC.

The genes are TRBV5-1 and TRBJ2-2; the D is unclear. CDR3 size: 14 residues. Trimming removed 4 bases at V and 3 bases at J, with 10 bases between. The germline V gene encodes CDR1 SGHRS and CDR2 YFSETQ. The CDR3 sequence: CASSREPDTGELFF. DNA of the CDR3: TGCGCCAGCAGCCGTGAACCGGACACCGGGGAGCTGTTTTTT. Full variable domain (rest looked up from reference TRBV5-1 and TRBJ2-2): KAGVTQTPRYLIKTRGQQVTLSCSPISGHRSVSWYQQTPGQGLQFLFEYFSETQRNKGNFPGRFSGRQFSNSRSEMNVSTLELGDSALYLCASSREPDTGELFFGEGSRLTVL.

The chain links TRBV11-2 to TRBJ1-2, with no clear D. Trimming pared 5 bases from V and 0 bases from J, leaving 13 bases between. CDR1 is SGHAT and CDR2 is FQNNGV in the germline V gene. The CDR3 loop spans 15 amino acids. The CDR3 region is CASSQPPGANYGYTF. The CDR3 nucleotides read TGTGCCAGCAGCCAACCCCCGGGAGCTAACTATGGCTACACCTTC.

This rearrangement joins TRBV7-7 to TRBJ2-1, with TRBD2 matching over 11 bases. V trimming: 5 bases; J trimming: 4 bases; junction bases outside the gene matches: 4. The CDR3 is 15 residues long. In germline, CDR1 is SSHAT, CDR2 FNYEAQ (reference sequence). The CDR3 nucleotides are TGTGCCAGCAGCAGACTAGCGGGAACATACAATGAGCAGTTCTTC. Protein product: CASSRLAGTYNEQFF.

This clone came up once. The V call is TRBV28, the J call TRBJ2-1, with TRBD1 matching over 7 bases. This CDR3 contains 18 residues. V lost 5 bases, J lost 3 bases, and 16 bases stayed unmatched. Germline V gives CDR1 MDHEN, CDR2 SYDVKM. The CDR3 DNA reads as TGTGCCAGCAGTCCACTAAAACTGACAGGGAAGGACTACAATGAGCAGTTCTTC. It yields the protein CASSPLKLTGKDYNEQFF.

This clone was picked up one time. DNA of the CDR3: TGTGCCAGCAGTGACTTTGGGAGGGGCACTGAAGCTTTCTTT. Protein: CASSDFGRGTEAFF. The chain carries TRBV6-5 and TRBJ1-1; a possible D gene is TRBD1 (5 bases). Per germline, CDR1 MNHEY and CDR2 SVGAGI. The V end was cut by 5 bases, the J end by 4 bases, with 14 bases between. The CDR3 contains 14 residues.

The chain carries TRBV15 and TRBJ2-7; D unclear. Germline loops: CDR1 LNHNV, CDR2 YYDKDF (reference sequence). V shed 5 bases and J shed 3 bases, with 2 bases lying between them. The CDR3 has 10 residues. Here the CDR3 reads CATSGYEQYF. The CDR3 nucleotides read TGTGCCACCAGCGGCTACGAGCAGTACTTC.